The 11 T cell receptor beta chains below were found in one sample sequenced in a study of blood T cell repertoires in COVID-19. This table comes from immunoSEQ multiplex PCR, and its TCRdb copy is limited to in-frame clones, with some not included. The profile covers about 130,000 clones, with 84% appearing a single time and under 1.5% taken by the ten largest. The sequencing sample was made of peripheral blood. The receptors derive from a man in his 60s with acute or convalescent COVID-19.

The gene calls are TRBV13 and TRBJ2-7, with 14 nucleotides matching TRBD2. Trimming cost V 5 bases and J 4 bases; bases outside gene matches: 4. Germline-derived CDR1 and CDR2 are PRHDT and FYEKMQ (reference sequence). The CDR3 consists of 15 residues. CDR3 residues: CASSAGTSGSYEQYF. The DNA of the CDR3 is TGTGCCAGCAGCGCCGGGACTAGCGGGAGTTACGAGCAGTACTTC.

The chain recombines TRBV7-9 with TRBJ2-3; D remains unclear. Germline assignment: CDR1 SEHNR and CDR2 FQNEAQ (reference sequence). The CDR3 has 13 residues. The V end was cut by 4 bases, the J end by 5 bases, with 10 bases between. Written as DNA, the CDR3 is TGTGCCAGCAGCTCCCGGTTTGGAGATACGCAGTATTTT. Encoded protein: CASSSRFGDTQYF.

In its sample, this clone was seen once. The DNA of the CDR3 is TGTGCCAGCACCGGGACAGGGGTTGACGAGCAGTACTTC. Encoded protein: CASTGTGVDEQYF. V gene TRBV7-9 combines with J gene TRBJ2-7; TRBD1 matches at 10 bases. Looked up from germline, CDR1 is SEHNR and CDR2 is FQNEAQ (reference sequence). V dropped 7 bases and J dropped 5; count of bases not matched to a gene: 5. This CDR3 spans 13 amino acids.

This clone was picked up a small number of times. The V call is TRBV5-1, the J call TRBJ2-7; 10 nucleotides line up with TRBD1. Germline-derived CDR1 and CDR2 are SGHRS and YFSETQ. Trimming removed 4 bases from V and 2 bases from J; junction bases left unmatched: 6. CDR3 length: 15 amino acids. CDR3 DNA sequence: TGCGCCAGCAGCCTTGGGACAGGGGTAGCCTACGAGCAGTACTTC. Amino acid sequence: CASSLGTGVAYEQYF.

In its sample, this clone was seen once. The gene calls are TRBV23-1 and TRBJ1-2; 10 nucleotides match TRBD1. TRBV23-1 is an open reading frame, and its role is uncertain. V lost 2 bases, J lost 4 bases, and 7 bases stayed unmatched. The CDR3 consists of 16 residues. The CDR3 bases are TGCGCCAGCAGTCAACCGGACAGGGGGTTGGGCTATGGCTACACCTTC. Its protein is CASSQPDRGLGYGYTF.

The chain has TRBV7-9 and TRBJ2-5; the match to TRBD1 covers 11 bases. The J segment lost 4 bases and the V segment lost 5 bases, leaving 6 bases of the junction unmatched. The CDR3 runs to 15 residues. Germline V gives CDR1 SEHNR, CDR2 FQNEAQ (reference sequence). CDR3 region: CASSTRTGGTETQYF. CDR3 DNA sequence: TGTGCCAGCAGCACCCGGACAGGGGGCACAGAGACCCAGTACTTC.

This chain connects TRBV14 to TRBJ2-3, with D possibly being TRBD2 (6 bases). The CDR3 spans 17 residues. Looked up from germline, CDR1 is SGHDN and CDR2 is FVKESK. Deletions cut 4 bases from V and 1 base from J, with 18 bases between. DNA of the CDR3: TGTGCCAGCAGCCCCATGTCCGGGAGAGTTCGCACAGATACGCAGTATTTT. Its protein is CASSPMSGRVRTDTQYF. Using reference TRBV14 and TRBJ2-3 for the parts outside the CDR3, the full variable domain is EAGVTQFPSHSVIEKGQTVTLRCDPISGHDNLYWYRRVMGKEIKFLLHFVKESKQDESGMPNNRFLAERTGGTYSTLKVQPAELEDSGVYFCASSPMSGRVRTDTQYFGPGTRLTVL.

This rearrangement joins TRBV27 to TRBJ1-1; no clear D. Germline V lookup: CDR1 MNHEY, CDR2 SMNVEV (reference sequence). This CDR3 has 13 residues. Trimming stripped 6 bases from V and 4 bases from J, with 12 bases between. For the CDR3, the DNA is TGTGCCAGCAGCCCGCCATGGGCCACTGAAGCTTTCTTT. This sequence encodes CASSPPWATEAFF.

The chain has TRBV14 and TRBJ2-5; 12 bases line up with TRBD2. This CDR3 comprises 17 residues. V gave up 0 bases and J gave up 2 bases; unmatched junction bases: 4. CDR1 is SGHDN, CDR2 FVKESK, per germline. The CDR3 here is CASSQEAGLAGQETQYF. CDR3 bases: TGTGCCAGCAGCCAAGAAGCCGGACTAGCGGGGCAAGAGACCCAGTACTTC.

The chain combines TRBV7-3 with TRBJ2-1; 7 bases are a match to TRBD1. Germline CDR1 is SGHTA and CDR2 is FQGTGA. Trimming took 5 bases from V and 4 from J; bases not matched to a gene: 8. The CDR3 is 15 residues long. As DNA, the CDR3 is TGTGCCAGCAGCACCTCCGGGACAGATTACAATGAGCAGTTCTTC. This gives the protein CASSTSGTDYNEQFF.

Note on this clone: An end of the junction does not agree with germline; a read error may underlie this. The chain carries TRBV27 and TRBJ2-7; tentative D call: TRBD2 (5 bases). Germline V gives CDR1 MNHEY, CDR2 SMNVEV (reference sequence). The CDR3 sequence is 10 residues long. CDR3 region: CASINGEPVF. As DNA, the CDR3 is TGTGCCAGCATCAATGGGGAGCCCGTTTTC.